This TCR beta chain was sequenced in a study of T cell responses to AZD1222 COVID-19 vaccine (dated by TCRdb to the early 2020s). In terms of the full investigation: A total of approximately 230 trial participants underwent TCR sequencing, of whom 200 to 220 received two doses of AZD1222 and around 25 received two doses of the MenACWY control vaccine. Trial participants were enrolled into age subgroups of 18-55, 56-69 and 70-plus years, which contained roughly 150, 30 and 60 TCR-sequenced participants, respectively. Findings and caveats that apply to the study as a whole: Epitopes outside the regions mutated in the B.1.351 and B.1.1.7 variants were reportedly recognized by nearly half of the unique spike-specific TCRs. Only a handful of AZD1222 recipients were SARS-CoV-2 seropositive at baseline, limiting conclusions about previously exposed vaccinees. Participants were mostly white British and included more females than males, and it was suggested by the authors that clonal diversity may have been underestimated. The 56-69-year group was small, and its depth increase did not reach significance, likely because of low power. The whole spike protein was spanned by vaccine-associated CD4 TCRs, and dominant responses were seen in regions 160-218 and 743-854. Because no samples from the day 14 peak response were available, repertoires could be characterized only after the peak T cell response. After two AZD1222 doses, spike-specific TCR breadth and depth were significantly higher than at day 0 and than in MenACWY recipients.

What the time point label conveys for this sample: about 28 days (+/-7) after the second vaccine dose. AZD1222 recipients whose second dose came at about 4 weeks and those whose second dose came at about 12 weeks were combined into one group, since spike-specific TCR depth and breadth did not differ between the two schedules. The vaccinee samples were drawn from two UK trials, COV001 and COV002, one of which was a single-blind randomized controlled phase 2/3 trial testing AZD1222 (ChAdOx1 nCoV-19) in healthy adults. For TCRbeta chain sequencing, PBMC samples from trial participants were taken at day 0 and at day 28 after the second dose. The germline V gene encodes CDR1 SNHLY and CDR2 FYNNEI. V is shortened by 1 base, J by 4 bases, and the region joining them spans 16 bases. Reading from cysteine to phenylalanine, the CDR3 counts 16 amino acids. Left in the record is the CDR3 DNA by itself, 48 bases read in frame from the first base.

The CDR3 regions of human TCRbeta chains were analyzed by immunosequencing. As for the original processing: TCRs in the repertoires were matched against a reference library of SARS-CoV-2-specific TCRs that had been generated with the MIRA antigen-specificity platform. Breadth was defined as the fraction of unique TCRs that were SARS-CoV-2-associated. Depth was defined as the fraction of total T cells that were SARS-CoV-2-associated. Each spike-specific TCR was assigned to its reactive spike region and to a CD4 or CD8 class using the MIRA data. Log10-transformed breadth and depth values were compared by one-way ANOVA with Sidak's multiple comparisons tests. Entries here come from immuneACCESS through TCRdb and include only in-frame sequences with V and J called. Some clones fail to appear in such tables; in the studies checked, an unresolved V gene covers under half of the shortfall, and the cause of the remainder is unknown. That table is the source of V, J and clone size, and D and trimming were worked out from the DNA. The sample has about 77,000 clones on record, approximately 92% of them singletons. Of the sample, around 4.5% is held by the ten largest clones.

This clone came up once. What this receptor recognizes is not known. Base qualities are missing; no much larger clone stands one base away. The clonotype originates from an adult who received the AZD1222 COVID-19 vaccine. The chain is made from TRBV2 and TRBJ1-1; confidence is insufficient to name the D gene. This specimen consisted of peripheral blood, obtained 28 days after the second AZD1222 dose. The DNA reads TGTGCCAGCAGTGAAGGTGGACGGAGAATAGGCACTGAAGCTTTCTTT. It codes for CASSEGGRRIGTEAFF.